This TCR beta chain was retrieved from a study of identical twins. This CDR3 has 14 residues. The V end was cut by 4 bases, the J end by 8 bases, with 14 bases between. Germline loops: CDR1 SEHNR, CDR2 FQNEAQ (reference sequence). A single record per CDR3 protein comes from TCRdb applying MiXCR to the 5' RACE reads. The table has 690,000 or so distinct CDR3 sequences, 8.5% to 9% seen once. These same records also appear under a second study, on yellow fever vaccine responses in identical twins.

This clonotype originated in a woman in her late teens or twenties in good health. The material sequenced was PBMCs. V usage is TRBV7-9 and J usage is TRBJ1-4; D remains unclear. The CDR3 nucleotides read TGTGCCAGCAGCTCAGGACGGGCACGGGAAAAACTGTTTTTT. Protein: CASSSGRAREKLFF.